Below are 11 T cell receptor beta chains sequenced from a single sample in a study of cytomegalovirus exposure and HLA in healthy donors. Vbeta (60) and Jbeta (13) primers were used in the PCR. TCRdb keeps only in-frame clones here, not all; method: immunoSEQ multiplex PCR. Found here are roughly 130,000 clones, roughly four fifths of them singletons; the top ten hold about 1.2%. Source material: PBMCs. The receptors stem from a girl aged 2-10 years in good health and CMV-seronegative.

V and J are TRBV4-2 and TRBJ1-6, with TRBD1 matching over 7 bases. The CDR3 runs 15 residues. With 3 bases clipped from V and 9 bases from J, the junction kept 8 bases outside the gene matches. The germline gives CDR1 LGHNA, CDR2 YNFKEQ. The CDR3 nucleotides are TGTGCCAGCAGCCAGGGTACAGGGGTTTCTTCACCCCTCCACTTT. It yields the protein CASSQGTGVSSPLHF.

This chain connects TRBV29-1 to TRBJ2-1; a weak D match, TRBD2 (6 bases). This CDR3 is built from 14 residues. The ends were cut back, 2 bases at V and 8 bases at J, with 16 bases in the middle. Germline CDR1 SQVTM, CDR2 ANQGSEA. For the CDR3, the DNA is TGCAGCGTTGAAATCGGGAGTACGGGGTATGAGCAGTTCTTC. It codes for CSVEIGSTGYEQFF.

The chain combines TRBV28 with TRBJ2-5; TRBD1 matches at 7 bases. Trimming took 5 bases from V and 2 from J; bases not matched to a gene: 5. The CDR3 contains 14 residues. In germline, CDR1 is MDHEN, CDR2 SYDVKM. The CDR3 DNA sequence: TGTGCCAGCAGTCGGGACAGAATTCAAGAGACCCAGTACTTC. Its translation: CASSRDRIQETQYF.

The rearrangement uses TRBV25-1 and TRBJ2-3, with 12 positions matching TRBD2. CDR3 length equals 18 residues. The germline CDR1 and CDR2 sequences are MGHDK and SYGVNS. V trimming: 3 bases; J trimming: 1 base; junction bases outside the gene matches: 8. The CDR3 DNA reads TGTGCCAGCAGTGAGGTTACTAGCGGGAGGAGCGGCACAGATACGCAGTATTTT. It specifies CASSEVTSGRSGTDTQYF.

The chain links TRBV6-5 to TRBJ1-5; 7 bases align to TRBD1. The CDR3 has 14 amino acids. Germline trimming cut 5 bases from V and 7 bases from J; bases unmatched to any gene: 8. The germline gives CDR1 MNHEY, CDR2 SVGAGI. The CDR3, as DNA: TGTGCCAGCAGTGTAGTCCAGGGGGGCCAGCCCCAGCATTTT. Translating gives CASSVVQGGQPQHF.

The gene calls are TRBV4-1 and TRBJ2-5; 7 bases map to TRBD2. This CDR3 region has 15 residues. The germline V gene has CDR1 MGHRA and CDR2 YSYEKL. J was trimmed by 5 bases and V by 3 bases; bases with no gene match: 9. CDR3 amino acids: CASSQSPTGRETQYF. Written as DNA, the CDR3 is TGCGCCAGCAGCCAGTCCCCTACCGGGAGGGAGACCCAGTACTTC.

This clone turned up a few times. This sequence joins TRBV6-1 and TRBJ1-3, with D unresolved. Germline V gene lookup returns CDR1 MNHNS and CDR2 SASEGT. CDR3 length: 16 residues. V shed 0 bases and J shed 0 bases, with 9 bases lying between them. In DNA form, the CDR3 reads TGTGCCAGCAGTGAAGCGCCCGGAGACTCTGGAAACACCATATATTTT. Translating it yields CASSEAPGDSGNTIYF.

The rearrangement joins TRBV7-9 to TRBJ1-2; 12 positions agree with TRBD1. The CDR3 is made up of 16 amino acids. Germline trimming cut 5 bases from V and 4 bases from J; bases unmatched to any gene: 8. Germline V gene data show CDR1 as SEHNR and CDR2 as FQNEAQ (reference sequence). For the CDR3, the DNA is TGTGCCAGCAGCCAACCGGGACAGGGGGCTCTCTATGGCTACACCTTC. Its protein is CASSQPGQGALYGYTF.

In DNA form, the CDR3 reads TGTGCCAGCAGCTTAGAAGGGGGCCTCCTTATTGAAAAACTGTTTTTT. Translation gives CASSLEGGLLIEKLFF. J is TRBJ1-4 and V is TRBV7-9, with TRBD1 matching 7 bases. The CDR3 has 16 residues. Trimming at V came to 1 base and at J to 7 bases, leaving 9 bases not matched to a gene. Germline V lookup: CDR1 SEHNR, CDR2 FQNEAQ (reference sequence). The variable domain in full, completed from reference TRBV7-9 and TRBJ1-4, reads DTGVSQNPRHKITKRGQNVTFRCDPISEHNRLYWYRQTLGQGPEFLTYFQNEAQLEKSRLLSDRFSAERPKGSFSTLEIQRTEQGDSAMYLCASSLEGGLLIEKLFFGSGTQLSVL.

V gene TRBV7-6 combines with J gene TRBJ2-1; D call uncertain. The CDR3 is made up of 13 amino acids. Deletions cut 5 bases from V and 3 bases from J, with 8 bases between. Germline V gives CDR1 SGHVS, CDR2 FNYEAQ. Written as DNA, the CDR3 is TGTGCCAGCAGCATCAGCGACTACAATGAGCAGTTCTTC. It codes for CASSISDYNEQFF. The whole variable domain, filled in from reference TRBV7-6 and TRBJ2-1, reads GAGVSQSPRYKVTKRGQDVALRCDPISGHVSLYWYRQALGQGPEFLTYFNYEAQQDKSGLPNDRFSAERPEGSISTLTIQRTEQRDSAMYRCASSISDYNEQFFGPGTRLTVL.

The V call is TRBV11-2, the J call TRBJ1-1, with 8 bases identical to TRBD1. Trimming removed 8 bases from V and 5 bases from J; junction bases left unmatched: 13. Germline loops: CDR1 SGHAT, CDR2 FQNNGV. The CDR3 spans 15 residues. For the CDR3, the DNA is TGTGCCAGCCGACGAGACAGGGGATTGGGGACTGAAGCTTTCTTT. This translates into CASRRDRGLGTEAFF.